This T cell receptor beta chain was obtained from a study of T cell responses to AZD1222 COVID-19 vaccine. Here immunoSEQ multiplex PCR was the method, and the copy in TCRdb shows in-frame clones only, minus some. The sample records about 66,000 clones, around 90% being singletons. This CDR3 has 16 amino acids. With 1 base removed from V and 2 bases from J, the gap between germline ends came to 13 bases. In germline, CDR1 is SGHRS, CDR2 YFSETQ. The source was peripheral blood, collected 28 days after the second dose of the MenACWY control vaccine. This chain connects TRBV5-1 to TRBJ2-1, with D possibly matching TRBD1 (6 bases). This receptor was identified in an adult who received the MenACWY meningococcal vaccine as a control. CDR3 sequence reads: CASSLTPGTTYNEQFF. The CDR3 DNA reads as TGCGCCAGCAGCTTGACCCCCGGGACAACCTACAATGAGCAGTTCTTC. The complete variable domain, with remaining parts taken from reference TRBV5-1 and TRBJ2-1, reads KAGVTQTPRYLIKTRGQQVTLSCSPISGHRSVSWYQQTPGQGLQFLFEYFSETQRNKGNFPGRFSGRQFSNSRSEMNVSTLELGDSALYLCASSLTPGTTYNEQFFGPGTRLTVL.